The entry below describes one TCR beta chain. Other DNA sequences in this specimen translate into the identical CDR3. Sequencing was performed with immunoSEQ multiplex PCR; in TCRdb, only in-frame clones are kept and a portion is missing. The top ten clones hold about 0.39% of a sample with 2 million to 2.5 million clones, over 90% of them seen once. Partitioning of CD4+ cells yielded a CD45RA+ naive subset and a CD45RA-negative memory subset. The sample belongs to a study of shared clonotypes between healthy human individuals. The germline gives CDR1 LNHDA, CDR2 SQIVND (reference sequence). Deletions cut 4 bases from V and 8 bases from J, with 11 bases between. The CDR3 runs to 12 residues.

The sequence was collected from a man between 18 and 29 years old in good health. Some clones in this sample may be carry-over from other donors' samples. This chain links TRBV19 with TRBJ1-1; D may be TRBD1 (5 bases). The sequencing sample was made of naive CD4+ T cells from PBMCs. Documented subset: CD45RA+ positively selected. The CDR3 is CASSTGRTEAFF. CDR3 nucleotide sequence: TGTGCCAGTAGTACCGGACGGACAGAAGCTTTCTTT.